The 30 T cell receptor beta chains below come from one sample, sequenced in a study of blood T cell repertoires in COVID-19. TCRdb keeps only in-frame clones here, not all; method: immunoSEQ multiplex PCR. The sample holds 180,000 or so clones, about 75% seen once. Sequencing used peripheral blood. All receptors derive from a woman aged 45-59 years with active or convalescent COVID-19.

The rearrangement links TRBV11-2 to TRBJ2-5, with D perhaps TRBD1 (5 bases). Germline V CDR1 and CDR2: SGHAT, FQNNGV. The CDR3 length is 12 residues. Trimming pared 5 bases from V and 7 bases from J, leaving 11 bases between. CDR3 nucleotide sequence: TGTGCCAGCAGCCCCCCGCAGGGGACCCAGTACTTC. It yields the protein CASSPPQGTQYF.

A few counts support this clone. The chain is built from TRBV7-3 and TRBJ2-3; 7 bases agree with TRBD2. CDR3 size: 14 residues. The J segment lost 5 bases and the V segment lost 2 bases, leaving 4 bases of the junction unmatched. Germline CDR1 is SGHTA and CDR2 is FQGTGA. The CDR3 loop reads CASSLGGRVDTQYF. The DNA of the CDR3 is TGTGCCAGCAGCTTAGGTGGGAGGGTAGATACGCAGTATTTT.

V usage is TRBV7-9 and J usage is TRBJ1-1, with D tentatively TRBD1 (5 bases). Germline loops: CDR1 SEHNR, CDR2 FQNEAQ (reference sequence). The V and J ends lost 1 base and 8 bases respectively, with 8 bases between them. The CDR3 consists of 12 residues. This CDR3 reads CASSLVQGEAFF. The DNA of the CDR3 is TGTGCCAGCAGCTTAGTGCAGGGAGAAGCTTTCTTT. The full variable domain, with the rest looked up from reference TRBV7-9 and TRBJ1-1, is DTGVSQNPRHKITKRGQNVTFRCDPISEHNRLYWYRQTLGQGPEFLTYFQNEAQLEKSRLLSDRFSAERPKGSFSTLEIQRTEQGDSAMYLCASSLVQGEAFFGQGTRLTVV.

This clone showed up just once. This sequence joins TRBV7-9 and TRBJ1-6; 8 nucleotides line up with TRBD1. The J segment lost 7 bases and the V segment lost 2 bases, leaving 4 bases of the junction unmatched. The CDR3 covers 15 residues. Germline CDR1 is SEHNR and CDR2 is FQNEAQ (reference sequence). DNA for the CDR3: TGTGCCAGCAGCTTACAGGGGGCAAGGAATTCACCCCTCCACTTT. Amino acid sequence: CASSLQGARNSPLHF.

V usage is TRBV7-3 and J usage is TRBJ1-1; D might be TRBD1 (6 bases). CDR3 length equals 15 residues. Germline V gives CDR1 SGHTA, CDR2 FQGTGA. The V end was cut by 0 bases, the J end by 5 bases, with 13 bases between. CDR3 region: CASSLTPGAYTEAFF. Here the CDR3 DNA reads TGTGCCAGCAGCTTAACCCCAGGGGCGTATACTGAAGCTTTCTTT.

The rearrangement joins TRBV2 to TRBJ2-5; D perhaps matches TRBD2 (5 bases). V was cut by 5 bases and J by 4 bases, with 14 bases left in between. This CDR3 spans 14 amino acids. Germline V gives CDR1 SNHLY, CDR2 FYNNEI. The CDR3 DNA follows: TGTGCCAGCAGTAGGTCTAGCACGCTAGAGACCCAGTACTTC. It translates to CASSRSSTLETQYF.

CDR3 region: CASSLVAGANTGELFF. In nucleotides, the CDR3 is TGTGCCAGCAGCTTAGTAGCGGGGGCCAACACCGGGGAGCTGTTTTTT. The chain uses TRBV11-2 and TRBJ2-2; TRBD2 aligns across 9 bases. V shed 1 base and J 2 bases; nucleotides not matched to a gene: 2. The CDR3 consists of 16 residues. Germline CDR1 is SGHAT and CDR2 is FQNNGV.

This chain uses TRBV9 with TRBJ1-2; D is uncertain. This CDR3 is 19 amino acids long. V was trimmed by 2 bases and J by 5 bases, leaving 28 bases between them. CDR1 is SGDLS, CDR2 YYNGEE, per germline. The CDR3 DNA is TGTGCCAGCAGCGTGGGTCTAATCCGGGCAGGCGGACTTGATTATGGCTACACCTTC. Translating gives CASSVGLIRAGGLDYGYTF.

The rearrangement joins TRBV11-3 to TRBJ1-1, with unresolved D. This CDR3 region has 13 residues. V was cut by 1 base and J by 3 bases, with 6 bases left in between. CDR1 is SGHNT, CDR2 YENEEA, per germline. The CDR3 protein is CASSLGPDTEAFF. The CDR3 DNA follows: TGTGCCAGCAGCTTAGGGCCAGACACTGAAGCTTTCTTT.

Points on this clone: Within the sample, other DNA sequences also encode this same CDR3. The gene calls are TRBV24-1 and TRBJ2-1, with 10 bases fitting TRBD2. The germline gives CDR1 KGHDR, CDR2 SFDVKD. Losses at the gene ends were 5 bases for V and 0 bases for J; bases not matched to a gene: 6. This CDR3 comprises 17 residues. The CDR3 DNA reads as TGTGCCACCAGTGGGCTAGCGGGAGACAGCTCCTACAATGAGCAGTTCTTC. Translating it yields CATSGLAGDSSYNEQFF.

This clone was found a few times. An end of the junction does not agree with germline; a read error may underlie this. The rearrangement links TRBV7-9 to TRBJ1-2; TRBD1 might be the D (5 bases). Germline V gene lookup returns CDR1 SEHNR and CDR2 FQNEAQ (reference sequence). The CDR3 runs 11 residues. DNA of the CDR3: TGTGCCAGCAGCCTAGGACCGGACAAAAACTTC. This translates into CASSLGPDKNF.

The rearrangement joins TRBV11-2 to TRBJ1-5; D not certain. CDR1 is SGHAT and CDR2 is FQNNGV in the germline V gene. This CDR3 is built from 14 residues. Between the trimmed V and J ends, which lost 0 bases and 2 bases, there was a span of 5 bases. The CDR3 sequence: CASSLDRGNQPQHF. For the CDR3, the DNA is TGTGCCAGCAGCTTAGATCGGGGCAATCAGCCCCAGCATTTT.

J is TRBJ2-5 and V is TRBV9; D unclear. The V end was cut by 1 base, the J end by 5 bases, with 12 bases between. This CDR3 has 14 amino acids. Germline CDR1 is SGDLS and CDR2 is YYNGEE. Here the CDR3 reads CASSVSGFRETQYF. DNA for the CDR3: TGTGCCAGCAGCGTATCCGGGTTTCGGGAGACCCAGTACTTC.

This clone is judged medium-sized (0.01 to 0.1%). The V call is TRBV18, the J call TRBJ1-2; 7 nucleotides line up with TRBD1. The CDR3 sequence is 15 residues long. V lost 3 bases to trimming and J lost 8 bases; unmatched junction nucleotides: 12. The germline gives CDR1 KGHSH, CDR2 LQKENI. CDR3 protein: CASSPSGKGTEGYTF. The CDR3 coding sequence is TGTGCCAGCTCACCTTCGGGGAAAGGGACAGAAGGCTACACCTTC.

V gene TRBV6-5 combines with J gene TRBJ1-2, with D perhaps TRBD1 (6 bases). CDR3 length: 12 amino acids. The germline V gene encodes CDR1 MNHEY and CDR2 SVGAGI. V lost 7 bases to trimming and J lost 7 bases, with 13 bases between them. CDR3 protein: CASTNRVGGYTF. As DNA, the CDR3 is TGTGCCAGCACGAACAGGGTTGGTGGCTACACCTTC.

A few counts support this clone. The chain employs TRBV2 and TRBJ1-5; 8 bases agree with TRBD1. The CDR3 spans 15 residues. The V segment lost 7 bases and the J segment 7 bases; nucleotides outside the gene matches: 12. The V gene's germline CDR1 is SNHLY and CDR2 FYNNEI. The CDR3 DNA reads TGTGCCAGCATCCGGGACAGGTTAACGGGGCAGCCCCAGCATTTT. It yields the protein CASIRDRLTGQPQHF.

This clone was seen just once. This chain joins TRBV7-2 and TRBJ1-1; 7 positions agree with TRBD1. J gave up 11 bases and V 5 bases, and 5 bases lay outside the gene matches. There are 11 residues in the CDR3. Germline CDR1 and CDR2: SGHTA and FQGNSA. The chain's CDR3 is CASSLQGDAFF. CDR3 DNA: TGTGCCAGCAGCCTTCAGGGGGATGCTTTCTTT.

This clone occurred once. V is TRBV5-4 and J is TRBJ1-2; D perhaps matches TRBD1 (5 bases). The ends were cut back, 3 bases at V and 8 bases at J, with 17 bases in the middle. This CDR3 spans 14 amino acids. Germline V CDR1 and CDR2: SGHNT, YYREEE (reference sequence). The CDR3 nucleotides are TGTGCCAGCAGCTCGGGCCCAGGGTGGGAAGGCTACACCTTC. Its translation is CASSSGPGWEGYTF. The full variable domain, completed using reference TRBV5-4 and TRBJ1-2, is ETGVTQSPTHLIKTRGQQVTLRCSSQSGHNTVSWYQQALGQGPQFIFQYYREEENGRGNFPPRFSGLQFPNYSSELNVNALELDDSALYLCASSSGPGWEGYTFGSGTRLTVV.

CDR3 sequence reads: CASSQAGDWEQFF. The CDR3 DNA is TGTGCCAGCAGCCAAGCCGGGGATTGGGAGCAGTTCTTC. The chain employs TRBV3-1 (or the pseudogene TRBV3-2) and TRBJ2-1; D is perhaps TRBD2 (5 bases). CDR3 length: 13 amino acids. Trimming removed 1 base at V and 10 bases at J, with 11 bases between. The germline gives CDR1 LGHDT, CDR2 YNNKEL (reference sequence).

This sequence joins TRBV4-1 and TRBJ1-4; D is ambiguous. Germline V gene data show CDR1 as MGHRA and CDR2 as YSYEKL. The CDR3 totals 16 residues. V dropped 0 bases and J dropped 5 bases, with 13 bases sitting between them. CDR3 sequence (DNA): TGCGCCAGCAGCCAAGATCTAGCCCGTCGCAATGAAAAACTGTTTTTT. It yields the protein CASSQDLARRNEKLFF.

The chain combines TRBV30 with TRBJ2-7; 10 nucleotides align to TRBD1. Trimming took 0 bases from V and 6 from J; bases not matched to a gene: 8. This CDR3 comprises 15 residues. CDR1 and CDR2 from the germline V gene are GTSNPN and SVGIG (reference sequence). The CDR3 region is CAWSVFGDRGFEQYF. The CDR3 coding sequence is TGTGCCTGGAGTGTATTTGGGGACAGGGGTTTCGAGCAGTACTTC.

The CDR3 DNA reads TGTGCCAGCAGCTCGACAGGAGCTGGGGCCAACGTCCTGACTTTC. Its protein product is CASSSTGAGANVLTF. This chain uses TRBV7-3 with TRBJ2-6, with D perhaps matching TRBD1 (6 bases). The CDR3 has 15 amino acids. Germline values: CDR1 SGHTA, CDR2 FQGTGA. V was pared by 4 bases and J by 2 bases, with 9 bases between.

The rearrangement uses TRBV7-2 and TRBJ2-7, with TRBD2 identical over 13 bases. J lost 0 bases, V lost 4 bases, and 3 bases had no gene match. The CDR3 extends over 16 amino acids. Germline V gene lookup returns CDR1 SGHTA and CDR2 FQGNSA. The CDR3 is CASSSGLAGISYEQYF. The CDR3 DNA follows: TGTGCCAGCAGCTCGGGACTAGCGGGGATCTCCTACGAGCAGTACTTC. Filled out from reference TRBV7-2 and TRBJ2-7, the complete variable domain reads GAGVSQSPSNKVTEKGKDVELRCDPISGHTALYWYRQSLGQGLEFLIYFQGNSAPDKSGLPSDRFSAERTGGSVSTLTIQRTQQEDSAVYLCASSSGLAGISYEQYFGPGTRLTVT.

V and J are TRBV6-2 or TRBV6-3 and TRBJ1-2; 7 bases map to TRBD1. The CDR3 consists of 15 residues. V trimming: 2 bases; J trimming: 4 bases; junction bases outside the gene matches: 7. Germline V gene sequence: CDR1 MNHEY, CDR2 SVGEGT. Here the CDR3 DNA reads TGTGCCAGCAGTTACGCTGAGACAGGGACCTATGGCTACACCTTC. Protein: CASSYAETGTYGYTF.

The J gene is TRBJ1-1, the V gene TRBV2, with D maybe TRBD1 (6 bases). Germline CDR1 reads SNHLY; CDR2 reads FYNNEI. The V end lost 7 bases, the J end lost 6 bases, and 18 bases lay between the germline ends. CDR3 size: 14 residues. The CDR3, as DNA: TGTGCCAGCATCTTTCAGGGGCACTTAGCTGAAGCTTTCTTT. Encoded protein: CASIFQGHLAEAFF. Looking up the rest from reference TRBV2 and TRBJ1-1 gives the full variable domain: EPEVTQTPSHQVTQMGQEVILRCVPISNHLYFYWYRQILGQKVEFLVSFYNNEISEKSEIFDDQFSVERPDGSNFTLKIRSTKLEDSAMYFCASIFQGHLAEAFFGQGTRLTVV.

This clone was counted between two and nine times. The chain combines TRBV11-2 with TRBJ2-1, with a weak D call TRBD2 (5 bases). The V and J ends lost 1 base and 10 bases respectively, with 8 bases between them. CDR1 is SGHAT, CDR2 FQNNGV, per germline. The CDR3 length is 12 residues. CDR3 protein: CASSLAGREQFF. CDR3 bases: TGTGCCAGCAGCTTAGCGGGAAGGGAGCAGTTCTTC.

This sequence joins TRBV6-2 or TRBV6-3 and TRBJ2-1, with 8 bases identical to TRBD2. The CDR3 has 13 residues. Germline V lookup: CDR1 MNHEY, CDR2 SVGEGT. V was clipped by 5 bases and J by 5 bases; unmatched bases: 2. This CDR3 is CASSPAGDNEQFF. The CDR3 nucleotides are TGTGCCAGCAGTCCAGCGGGGGACAATGAGCAGTTCTTC.

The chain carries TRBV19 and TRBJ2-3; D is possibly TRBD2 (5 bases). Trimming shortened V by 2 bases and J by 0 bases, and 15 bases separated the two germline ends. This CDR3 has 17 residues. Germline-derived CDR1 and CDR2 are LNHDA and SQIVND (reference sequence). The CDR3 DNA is TGTGCCAGTAGTATAAGAGTTGAACGGGGAAGCACAGATACGCAGTATTTT. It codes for CASSIRVERGSTDTQYF.

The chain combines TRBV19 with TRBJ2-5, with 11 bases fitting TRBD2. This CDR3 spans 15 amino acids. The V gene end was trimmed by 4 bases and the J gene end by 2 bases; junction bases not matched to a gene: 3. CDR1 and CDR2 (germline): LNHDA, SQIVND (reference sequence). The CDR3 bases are TGTGCCAGTAGTACTCCTAGCGGGGGGCAAGAGACCCAGTACTTC. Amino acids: CASSTPSGGQETQYF.

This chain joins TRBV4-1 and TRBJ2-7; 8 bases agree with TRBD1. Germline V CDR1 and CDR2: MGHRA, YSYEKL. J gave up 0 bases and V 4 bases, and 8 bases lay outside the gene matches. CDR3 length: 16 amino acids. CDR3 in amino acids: CASSLNQGASSYEQYF. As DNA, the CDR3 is TGCGCCAGCAGCCTTAATCAGGGGGCCAGCTCCTACGAGCAGTACTTC.